The rows below give T cell receptor beta chains drawn from one sample of a study of OX40 agonist ivuxolimab in advanced cancers. Generated by immunoSEQ multiplex PCR, the TCRdb table keeps only in-frame clones and is missing some. Here the sample spans under 50,000 clones, roughly 79% being singletons. This material consisted of CD4+ or CD8+ T cells sorted from blood, taken in a trial of the OX40 agonist ivuxolimab. The source of these receptors is an adult with an advanced solid tumor such as melanoma, head and neck, liver or kidney cancer. The CDR3 runs from the conserved cysteine through the conserved F or W. D genes are given only for firm matches. Size tells how often a clone was seen (once, few, many) or the class of an expanded clone, and some rows leave it out.

size: .; V: TRBV11-2; J: TRBJ1-1; D: .; CDR3: CASTPEGYTEAFF
size: .; V: TRBV6-6; J: TRBJ1-5; D: TRBD1; CDR3: CASSLTGDGQPQHF
size: few; V: TRBV10-3; J: TRBJ2-3; D: .; CDR3: CAISEGNGFSTDTQYF
size: .; V: TRBV5-1; J: TRBJ2-2; D: .; CDR3: CASSFSQSTGELFF
size: .; V: TRBV4-3; J: TRBJ2-4; D: TRBD1; CDR3: CASSLQGNRGDIQYF
size: .; V: TRBV29-1; J: .; D: .; CDR3: CSVEPFQGSTYEQYF
size: .; V: TRBV9; J: TRBJ2-7; D: .; CDR3: CASSVDGRKGGEQYF
size: .; V: TRBV18; J: TRBJ1-1; D: .; CDR3: CASSGGGMNTEAFF
size: .; V: TRBV29-1; J: TRBJ2-1; D: .; CDR3: CSVLLVGEQFF
size: .; V: TRBV30; J: TRBJ1-6; D: .; CDR3: CAWCADSLAPLHF
size: few; V: TRBV19; J: TRBJ2-2; D: TRBD2; CDR3: CASSVGGLAGVGELFF
size: .; V: TRBV7-2; J: TRBJ2-1; D: .; CDR3: CASSVNGRGNEQFF
size: .; V: TRBV9; J: TRBJ2-2; D: .; CDR3: CASSVEGISTGELFF
size: .; V: TRBV27; J: TRBJ2-1; D: .; CDR3: CASSPRDYNEQFF
size: few; V: TRBV15; J: TRBJ1-3; D: .; CDR3: CATSSYRAGLPDTIYF
size: .; V: TRBV2; J: TRBJ2-2; D: TRBD2; CDR3: CASSELAGGELFF
size: .; V: TRBV19; J: TRBJ2-7; D: TRBD1; CDR3: CASSMDRDVPEQYF
size: .; V: TRBV29-1; J: TRBJ2-7; D: TRBD1; CDR3: CSVVAGQGAYEQYF
size: .; V: TRBV5-4; J: TRBJ2-7; D: TRBD2; CDR3: CASSLFAGGPEQYF
size: .; V: TRBV7-2; J: TRBJ1-2; D: .; CDR3: CASSLRYGPGYTF
size: .; V: TRBV6-1; J: TRBJ2-7; D: .; CDR3: CASSEDFGGTSYEQYF
size: .; V: TRBV27; J: TRBJ1-1; D: .; CDR3: CASSLIRDLNTEAFF
size: .; V: TRBV18; J: TRBJ1-1; D: .; CDR3: CASSPPSNLHTEAFF
size: once; V: TRBV5-6; J: TRBJ1-1; D: .; CDR3: CASSLDRVNTEAFF
size: .; V: TRBV20-1; J: TRBJ2-1; D: .; CDR3: CSAGLHEQFF
size: .; V: TRBV19; J: TRBJ1-1; D: TRBD1; CDR3: CASTQGTGALGTEAFF